Below are 23 T cell receptor beta chains sequenced from a single sample in a study of blood T cell repertoires in COVID-19. Produced via immunoSEQ multiplex PCR; TCRdb's table is partial and in-frame only. The table lists 300,000 to 450,000 clones, 70% to 90% of them singletons. Sequencing was carried out using PBMCs or T cells enriched from blood (not recorded which). The receptors derive from a woman under 30 who had recovered from COVID-19.

The count of this clone is one. The gene calls are TRBV10-3 and TRBJ1-2; D uncertain. Between the trimmed V and J ends, which lost 8 bases and 0 bases, there was a span of 7 bases. This CDR3 contains 12 residues. The V gene's germline CDR1 is ENHRY and CDR2 SYGVKD. The CDR3 sequence is CAIPGANYGYTF. CDR3 DNA sequence: TGTGCCATCCCGGGAGCTAACTATGGCTACACCTTC.

The chain joins TRBV7-3 to TRBJ1-2; no clear D. With 0 bases removed from V and 7 bases from J, the gap between germline ends came to 15 bases. The CDR3 covers 15 residues. From germline, CDR1 is SGHTA and CDR2 FQGTGA. CDR3 region: CASSLTPDNFGGYTF. The CDR3 DNA reads as TGTGCCAGCAGCTTAACTCCAGACAACTTCGGTGGCTACACCTTC.

The chain links TRBV6-5 to TRBJ2-7; D call uncertain. This CDR3 is 11 amino acids long. V was cut by 8 bases and J by 3 bases, with 8 bases left in between. CDR1 and CDR2 (germline): MNHEY, SVGAGI. The CDR3 is CASLVLYEQYF. Written as DNA, the CDR3 is TGTGCCAGCTTAGTACTCTACGAGCAGTACTTC.

This clone was observed a handful of times. The V gene is TRBV5-6, the J gene TRBJ1-2, with 8 bases matching TRBD1. In germline, CDR1 is SGHDT, CDR2 YYEEEE. After removal of 4 bases from V and 0 bases from J, the junction contained 8 bases not matched to a gene. The CDR3 sequence is 16 residues long. The CDR3 loop reads CASSEGTGSTNYGYTF. The CDR3, as DNA: TGTGCCAGCAGCGAAGGGACAGGATCTACTAACTATGGCTACACCTTC.

A single count supports this clone. The rearrangement links TRBV6-5 to TRBJ1-4, with a tentative D call TRBD1 (5 bases). The CDR3 has 15 residues. The germline V gene has CDR1 MNHEY and CDR2 SVGAGI. With 6 bases removed from V and 0 bases from J, the gap between germline ends came to 11 bases. Here the CDR3 DNA reads TGTGCCAGCAGGACGCCGGGGGCAACTAATGAAAAACTGTTTTTT. The encoded protein is CASRTPGATNEKLFF.

DNA of the CDR3: TGTGCCAGCAGCCCCACTAGTGGCACCGGGGAGCTGTTTTTT. This translates into CASSPTSGTGELFF. The chain couples TRBV7-3 to TRBJ2-2; the D gene is possibly TRBD2 (5 bases). CDR1 SGHTA and CDR2 FQGTGA come from the germline V gene. The length of the CDR3 is 14 residues. V shed 5 bases and J shed 4 bases, with 11 bases lying between them.

The chain is built from TRBV4-2 and TRBJ2-6; D is perhaps TRBD1 (6 bases). Germline-derived CDR1 and CDR2 are LGHNA and YNFKEQ. The CDR3 contains 17 residues. The ends were cut back, 3 bases at V and 0 bases at J, with 12 bases in the middle. CDR3 bases: TGTGCCAGCAGCCATTACGGACAGACCTCTGGGGCCAACGTCCTGACTTTC. Protein: CASSHYGQTSGANVLTF.

The genes are TRBV27 and TRBJ2-7; 8 bases line up with TRBD1. The CDR3 has 13 amino acids. With V trimmed by 6 bases and J by 3 bases, 4 bases remained unmatched. Germline CDR1 MNHEY, CDR2 SMNVEV (reference sequence). The CDR3 region is CASSRDRGYEQYF. The CDR3 coding sequence is TGTGCCAGCAGCCGCGACAGGGGCTACGAGCAGTACTTC.

The chain uses TRBV5-1 and TRBJ2-2; D is unclear. V lost 2 bases to trimming and J lost 6 bases, with 2 bases between them. In germline, CDR1 is SGHRS, CDR2 YFSETQ. The CDR3 is 11 residues long. The CDR3 DNA follows: TGCGCCAGCAGCTTCGCCGGGGAGCTGTTTTTT. Its translation: CASSFAGELFF.

The rearrangement uses TRBV27 and TRBJ2-7, with TRBD2 identical over 7 bases. The CDR3 runs 16 residues. In germline, CDR1 is MNHEY, CDR2 SMNVEV (reference sequence). V lost 4 bases and J lost 2; bases outside the gene matches: 11. As DNA, the CDR3 is TGTGCCAGCAGTTCGCAGACTAGCCGTGGGGCCTACGAGCAGTACTTC. Translating it yields CASSSQTSRGAYEQYF.

V is TRBV10-3 and J is TRBJ1-1, with TRBD1 matching 9 bases. Germline trimming cut 3 bases from V and 2 bases from J; bases unmatched to any gene: 19. This CDR3 region has 20 residues. Germline assignment: CDR1 ENHRY and CDR2 SYGVKD. CDR3 loop: CAISDPRRDRAGSDNTEAFF. DNA for the CDR3: TGTGCCATCAGTGACCCCCGAAGGGACAGGGCGGGTTCGGATAACACTGAAGCTTTCTTT.

This clone was counted a few times. This rearrangement joins TRBV15 to TRBJ1-1, with D unclear. Germline V gene data show CDR1 as LNHNV and CDR2 as YYDKDF (reference sequence). The CDR3 runs to 19 residues. The germline V and J ends were trimmed by 0 bases and 3 bases, with 23 bases remaining between them. The CDR3 reads CATSRDEGLLMGGDTEAFF. CDR3 DNA: TGTGCCACCAGCAGAGATGAAGGACTCCTCATGGGTGGGGACACTGAAGCTTTCTTT.

This clone came up once. The chain couples TRBV19 to TRBJ1-1; 8 bases match TRBD1. The germline CDR1 and CDR2 sequences are LNHDA and SQIVND (reference sequence). V lost 5 bases and J lost 3; bases outside the gene matches: 8. The CDR3 sequence is 15 residues long. The CDR3 DNA is TGTGCCAGTAGTGTAGGCAGGGGGCGAGACACTGAAGCTTTCTTT. This encodes CASSVGRGRDTEAFF.

The chain has TRBV24-1 and TRBJ2-2; possibly TRBD1 for D (6 bases). Trimming shortened V by 3 bases and J by 0 bases, and 7 bases separated the two germline ends. The CDR3 length is 15 residues. CDR1 is KGHDR, CDR2 SFDVKD, per germline. CDR3 residues: CATSDNRANTGELFF. The DNA for the CDR3 is TGTGCCACCAGTGATAACAGGGCGAACACCGGGGAGCTGTTTTTT.

V gene TRBV27 combines with J gene TRBJ1-6, with 8 bases fitting TRBD1. The CDR3 has 15 residues. The germline V gene encodes CDR1 MNHEY and CDR2 SMNVEV (reference sequence). V lost 7 bases and J lost 11; bases outside the gene matches: 13. The CDR3 is CASTYRQGNRTPLHF. CDR3 DNA: TGTGCCAGCACCTACCGACAGGGGAACAGGACACCCCTCCACTTT.

This sequence joins TRBV28 and TRBJ1-5; D is undetermined. Trimming cost V 2 bases and J 5 bases, with 10 bases left between them. Germline V gives CDR1 MDHEN, CDR2 SYDVKM. This CDR3 has 14 amino acids. The CDR3 coding sequence is TGTGCCAGCAGTTTAGCAGGCCGATATCAGCCCCAGCATTTT. This sequence encodes CASSLAGRYQPQHF.

The rearrangement uses TRBV11-2 and TRBJ2-2; unclear D gene. V shed 7 bases and J shed 0 bases, with 15 bases lying between them. The germline gives CDR1 SGHAT, CDR2 FQNNGV. The CDR3 spans 16 residues. This chain's CDR3 is CASILVFGANTGELFF. The DNA for the CDR3 is TGTGCCAGCATCTTGGTTTTTGGAGCGAACACCGGGGAGCTGTTTTTT.

This clone was observed a single time. The gene calls are TRBV2 and TRBJ2-7; 7 bases are a match to TRBD1. V shed 10 bases, J shed 2 bases, and the junction held 8 bases outside the gene matches. The CDR3 has 13 residues. CDR1 is SNHLY and CDR2 is FYNNEI in the germline V gene. CDR3 residues: CAKSRGTAYEQYF. CDR3 nucleotides: TGTGCCAAATCCCGTGGGACAGCCTACGAGCAGTACTTC. Drawing the rest from reference TRBV2 and TRBJ2-7, the complete variable domain is EPEVTQTPSHQVTQMGQEVILRCVPISNHLYFYWYRQILGQKVEFLVSFYNNEISEKSEIFDDQFSVERPDGSNFTLKIRSTKLEDSAMYFCAKSRGTAYEQYFGPGTRLTVT.

The chain is built from TRBV2 and TRBJ1-5; D is unclear. This CDR3 region has 15 residues. Germline V gives CDR1 SNHLY, CDR2 FYNNEI. V lost 5 bases, J lost 0 bases, and 11 bases lay in between. Written as DNA, the CDR3 is TGTGCCAGCAGTCCCGACAAGGCTAGCAATCAGCCCCAGCATTTT. This translates into CASSPDKASNQPQHF.

The chain uses TRBV7-2 and TRBJ1-4; D is unclear. The CDR3 totals 16 residues. Trimming shortened V by 1 base and J by 6 bases, and 15 bases separated the two germline ends. Germline CDR1 SGHTA, CDR2 FQGNSA. CDR3 sequence: CASSLGIGGLYEKLFF. In DNA form, the CDR3 reads TGTGCCAGCAGCTTAGGGATAGGCGGATTATATGAAAAACTGTTTTTT.

The rearrangement uses TRBV12-5 and TRBJ1-5, with unresolved D. V dropped 6 bases and J dropped 6 bases, with 12 bases sitting between them. The germline CDR1 and CDR2 sequences are LGHNT and FRNRAP. The length of the CDR3 is 13 residues. The CDR3 loop reads CASGLAGGQPQHF. CDR3 sequence (DNA): TGTGCTAGTGGCCTGGCGGGTGGTCAGCCCCAGCATTTT.

In its sample, this clone was seen once. The chain employs TRBV7-9 and TRBJ2-2; 9 bases fit TRBD1. Germline V gene data show CDR1 as SEHNR and CDR2 as FQNEAQ (reference sequence). This CDR3 is 16 amino acids long. V gave up 5 bases and J gave up 5 bases; unmatched junction bases: 9. CDR3 DNA sequence: TGTGCCAGCAGCACTCCGGGACAGGGTGATACCGGGGAGCTGTTTTTT. Its translation: CASSTPGQGDTGELFF.

This chain links TRBV11-1 with TRBJ2-4, with D perhaps matching TRBD1 (7 bases). V lost 0 bases and J lost 7, with 13 bases in between. The CDR3 covers 15 residues. The germline V gene has CDR1 SGHAT and CDR2 FQDESV (reference sequence). CDR3 loop: CASSLARDSQNIQYF. The CDR3 DNA follows: TGTGCCAGCAGCTTAGCGCGGGACAGCCAGAACATTCAGTACTTC.